The 30 T cell receptor beta chains listed next were all sequenced from one sample in a study of T cell responses to AZD1222 COVID-19 vaccine. Using immunoSEQ multiplex PCR, the repertoire was profiled, and TCRdb retains in-frame clones only, with some absent. The sample yields about 140,000 clones, about 92% seen once. The sample was peripheral blood, taken on day 0 of AZD1222 vaccination. The receptors shown here come from an adult in good health.

V gene TRBV18 combines with J gene TRBJ1-3, with TRBD1 identical over 8 bases. The CDR3 has 15 residues. J was trimmed by 2 bases and V by 5 bases; bases with no gene match: 5. The germline V gene encodes CDR1 KGHSH and CDR2 LQKENI. This CDR3 is CASSTGGSPGNTIYF. The CDR3 DNA reads TGTGCCAGCTCAACAGGGGGTTCTCCTGGAAACACCATATATTTT.

This clone was observed a single time. The chain carries TRBV20-1 and TRBJ1-3, with D possibly matching TRBD1 (6 bases). The V gene lost 3 bases and the J gene lost 4 bases, with 10 bases spanning the gap. The CDR3 length is 13 residues. Looked up from germline, CDR1 is DFQATT and CDR2 is SNEGSKA (reference sequence). The CDR3 loop is CSASQGTGNTIYF. The CDR3 DNA is TGCAGTGCTAGTCAGGGGACGGGAAACACCATATATTTT.

V gene TRBV9 combines with J gene TRBJ2-1, with unresolved D. CDR1 and CDR2 from the germline V gene are SGDLS and YYNGEE. V was shortened by 4 bases and J by 2 bases, with 13 bases between the two germline ends. There are 15 residues in the CDR3. CDR3 sequence reads: CASSPLPGPYNEQFF. The CDR3 DNA is TGTGCCAGCAGCCCGCTACCGGGTCCCTACAATGAGCAGTTCTTC.

The chain joins TRBV12-3 or TRBV12-4 to TRBJ1-2; no clear D gene. The V end was cut by 4 bases, the J end by 5 bases, with 8 bases between. CDR3 length: 12 amino acids. The CDR3 loop reads CASSYGGYGYTF. The CDR3 region has the DNA TGTGCCAGCAGTTACGGAGGGTATGGCTACACCTTC.

This clone was picked up one time. The V call is TRBV12-5, the J call TRBJ2-1; D is perhaps TRBD1 (5 bases). The CDR3 is 14 amino acids. V shed 2 bases and J shed 3 bases, with 8 bases lying between them. The V gene's germline CDR1 is LGHNT and CDR2 FRNRAP. In DNA form, the CDR3 reads TGTGCTAGTGGTTTGACAGGTTACTACAATGAGCAGTTCTTC. Its protein is CASGLTGYYNEQFF.

This chain uses TRBV5-4 with TRBJ2-2; D not resolved. Germline values: CDR1 SGHNT, CDR2 YYREEE (reference sequence). The CDR3 sequence is 14 residues long. Trimming cost V 1 base and J 4 bases, with 8 bases left between them. The CDR3 DNA follows: TGTGCCAGCAGCTTGTCCGAGCGCACCGGGGAGCTGTTTTTT. Protein sequence: CASSLSERTGELFF.

The chain links TRBV4-1 to TRBJ2-7, with D unresolved. Germline CDR1 reads MGHRA; CDR2 reads YSYEKL. V was shortened by 1 base and J by 2 bases, with 9 bases between the two germline ends. CDR3 length: 14 residues. DNA of the CDR3: TGCGCCAGCAGCCAAGCCCCACTTACCTACGAGCAGTACTTC. Its translation: CASSQAPLTYEQYF.

CDR3 bases: TGTGCCAGCAGCTTAGCCTTAAGCTCCTACGAGCAGTACTTC. Translating it yields CASSLALSSYEQYF. The chain links TRBV7-2 to TRBJ2-7; no definite D call. The germline V gene encodes CDR1 SGHTA and CDR2 FQGNSA. V was trimmed by 0 bases and J by 0 bases, leaving 6 bases between them. This CDR3 is built from 14 residues.

The chain links TRBV5-1 to TRBJ1-1, with D possibly being TRBD1 (6 bases). The V and J ends lost 3 bases and 0 bases respectively, with 15 bases between them. Germline values: CDR1 SGHRS, CDR2 YFSETQ. The CDR3 runs to 16 residues. CDR3 protein: CASSSTGQSMNTEAFF. The CDR3, as DNA: TGCGCCAGCAGCTCGACAGGACAGAGTATGAACACTGAAGCTTTCTTT.

CDR3 in DNA: TGTGCCAGCAGTTTAGTGATACAGGGTTCTGGCTACACCTTC. Protein: CASSLVIQGSGYTF. V and J are TRBV28 and TRBJ1-2, with D perhaps TRBD1 (6 bases). Germline values: CDR1 MDHEN, CDR2 SYDVKM. Trimming left V 2 bases short and J 7 bases short, with 14 bases between. The CDR3 is 14 amino acids.

V and J are TRBV25-1 and TRBJ1-1, with 9 bases aligning to TRBD1. This CDR3 is 14 amino acids long. The junction had 6 bases not matched to a gene; V was cut back by 7 bases and J by 3 bases. CDR1 and CDR2 from the germline V gene are MGHDK and SYGVNS. CDR3 coding DNA: TGTGCCAGCACCAGGACAGGGGTGGACACTGAAGCTTTCTTT. It codes for CASTRTGVDTEAFF.

This chain joins TRBV24-1 and TRBJ1-2; D might be TRBD1 (6 bases). Per germline, CDR1 KGHDR and CDR2 SFDVKD. This CDR3 comprises 14 residues. Trimming cost V 7 bases and J 4 bases, with 15 bases left between them. The CDR3: CATSRGPVAYGYTF. The CDR3 region has the DNA TGTGCCACCAGCAGGGGACCGGTTGCCTATGGCTACACCTTC.

This chain links TRBV6-2 or TRBV6-3 with TRBJ2-5; TRBD2 matches at 10 bases. Germline V gene sequence: CDR1 MNHEY, CDR2 SVGEGT. After removal of 3 bases from V and 4 bases from J, the junction contained 14 bases not matched to a gene. CDR3 length equals 18 residues. The CDR3 bases are TGTGCCAGCAGTTATAACCCCGCTTTAGCGGGAGGTGGAGAGACCCAGTACTTC. This sequence encodes CASSYNPALAGGGETQYF.

This clone was detected once. The genes are TRBV6-1 and TRBJ1-1; 10 nucleotides line up with TRBD1. This CDR3 has 16 amino acids. Germline lookup yields CDR1 MNHNS and CDR2 SASEGT. Losses at the gene ends were 4 bases for V and 2 bases for J; bases not matched to a gene: 7. CDR3 amino acids: CASSGGQGVSNTEAFF. For the CDR3, the DNA is TGTGCCAGCAGTGGAGGACAGGGGGTGAGTAACACTGAAGCTTTCTTT.

This chain joins TRBV3-1 (or the pseudogene TRBV3-2) and TRBJ2-5; 7 bases are shared with TRBD2. Germline V gene lookup returns CDR1 LGHDT and CDR2 YNNKEL (reference sequence). J lost 5 bases, V lost 4 bases, and 7 bases had no gene match. CDR3 length equals 14 residues. This chain's CDR3 is CASSPRTSLETQYF. CDR3 nucleotide sequence: TGTGCCAGCAGCCCACGGACTAGTTTGGAGACCCAGTACTTC.

The chain links TRBV3-1 (or the pseudogene TRBV3-2) to TRBJ1-2, with a tentative D call TRBD1 (5 bases). The CDR3 is made up of 16 amino acids. V gave up 4 bases and J gave up 3 bases, with 18 bases separating them. The V gene's germline CDR1 is LGHDT and CDR2 YNNKEL (reference sequence). In DNA, the CDR3 is TGTGCCAGCAGCCCCTTGGGCAGGGAGTGGGACTATGGCTACACCTTC. Protein sequence: CASSPLGREWDYGYTF.

The chain recombines TRBV19 with TRBJ1-4; 7 nucleotides line up with TRBD1. This CDR3 region has 15 residues. J was trimmed by 5 bases and V by 3 bases; bases with no gene match: 6. CDR1 and CDR2 (germline): LNHDA, SQIVND (reference sequence). The CDR3: CASSITGDRNEKLFF. For the CDR3, the DNA is TGTGCCAGTAGTATCACAGGGGACCGGAATGAAAAACTGTTTTTT.

The chain recombines TRBV9 with TRBJ1-1; D ambiguous. Per the germline V gene, CDR1 is SGDLS and CDR2 is YYNGEE. V was cut by 0 bases and J by 4 bases, with 13 bases left in between. The CDR3 extends over 15 amino acids. This CDR3 is CASSVGLRSITEAFF. DNA for the CDR3: TGTGCCAGCAGCGTAGGTTTACGTTCAATCACTGAAGCTTTCTTT.

The gene calls are TRBV6-5 and TRBJ2-7; D is possibly TRBD2 (6 bases). Trimming took off 5 bases at V and 6 bases at J, with 20 bases between the two ends. Germline V gene sequence: CDR1 MNHEY, CDR2 SVGAGI. The CDR3 has 15 amino acids. CDR3 amino acids: CASSRDLKYVGEQYF. Here the CDR3 DNA reads TGTGCCAGCAGTCGGGACTTGAAATATGTGGGCGAGCAGTACTTC.

J is TRBJ1-6 and V is TRBV7-8; D gene ambiguous. Germline CDR1 SGHVS, CDR2 FQNEAQ. V was trimmed by 2 bases and J by 9 bases, leaving 17 bases between them. The length of the CDR3 is 16 residues. DNA of the CDR3: TGTGCCAGCAGCTTAAATGAAAACAGAGGATCTTCACCCCTCCACTTT. Its protein is CASSLNENRGSSPLHF.

The chain recombines TRBV25-1 with TRBJ1-1; 7 positions match TRBD1. J was trimmed by 0 bases and V by 6 bases; bases with no gene match: 10. CDR1 MGHDK and CDR2 SYGVNS come from the germline V gene. The CDR3 runs 16 residues. The CDR3 spells CASSVPGGQMNTEAFF. As DNA, the CDR3 is TGTGCCAGCAGCGTTCCAGGGGGACAGATGAACACTGAAGCTTTCTTT.

CDR3 region: CASSRDSTKFF. Here the CDR3 DNA reads TGTGCCAGCAGCCGTGACAGCACTAAGTTCTTC. The V and J genes are TRBV11-1 and TRBJ2-1; possibly TRBD1 for D (5 bases). Trimming stripped 5 bases from V and 14 bases from J, with 13 bases between. This CDR3 region has 11 residues. CDR1 and CDR2 from the germline V gene are SGHAT and FQDESV (reference sequence).

The V call is TRBV5-4, the J call TRBJ2-7, with D hard to call. CDR1 is SGHNT, CDR2 YYREEE, per germline (reference sequence). The CDR3 loop spans 13 amino acids. V was clipped by 4 bases and J by 5 bases, with 13 bases between them. The CDR3 sequence: CASSKGPWDEQYF. CDR3 nucleotide sequence: TGTGCCAGCAGCAAGGGCCCCTGGGACGAGCAGTACTTC.

CDR3 protein: CASSYGARDLYGYTF. CDR3 in DNA: TGTGCCAGCAGTTATGGGGCCAGGGACCTCTATGGCTACACCTTC. V usage is TRBV28 and J usage is TRBJ1-2; perhaps TRBD1 as D (5 bases). Looked up from germline, CDR1 is MDHEN and CDR2 is SYDVKM. Trimming removed 4 bases from V and 4 bases from J, with 16 bases in between. The CDR3 covers 15 residues.

The rearrangement uses TRBV14 and TRBJ2-1, with 7 bases aligning to TRBD2. The CDR3 contains 16 residues. Trimming cost V 4 bases and J 3 bases; bases outside gene matches: 9. Germline CDR1 reads SGHDN; CDR2 reads FVKESK. The CDR3 loop reads CASSRGASGYYNEQFF. CDR3 nucleotide sequence: TGTGCCAGCAGCCGAGGGGCTAGCGGTTACTACAATGAGCAGTTCTTC. Filled out from reference TRBV14 and TRBJ2-1, the complete variable domain reads EAGVTQFPSHSVIEKGQTVTLRCDPISGHDNLYWYRRVMGKEIKFLLHFVKESKQDESGMPNNRFLAERTGGTYSTLKVQPAELEDSGVYFCASSRGASGYYNEQFFGPGTRLTVL.

V usage is TRBV5-1 and J usage is TRBJ2-1; D gene uncertain. Germline V gene lookup returns CDR1 SGHRS and CDR2 YFSETQ. The CDR3 length is 13 residues. V was pared by 2 bases and J by 9 bases, with 12 bases between. In DNA, the CDR3 is TGCGCCAGCAGCTTAACCCGCCCAGGTGAGCAGTTCTTC. This encodes CASSLTRPGEQFF.

The J gene is TRBJ1-2, the V gene TRBV7-5. TRBV7-5 is a pseudogene locus. The CDR3 is 11 amino acids. The CDR3, as DNA: TGTGTCAGAAGCGGGAGGGGTGGCTACACCTTC. It encodes CVRSGRGGYTF.

The genes are TRBV7-8 and TRBJ2-7, with a possible D match to TRBD2 (6 bases). The V and J ends lost 5 bases and 3 bases respectively, with 8 bases between them. Germline V gene data show CDR1 as SGHVS and CDR2 as FQNEAQ. The CDR3 consists of 12 residues. In DNA form, the CDR3 reads TGTGCCAGCAGCCCGGGAGACTACGAGCAGTACTTC. It codes for CASSPGDYEQYF.

The V call is TRBV4-1, the J call TRBJ2-7, with unresolved D. The CDR3 has 13 amino acids. Germline V gene data show CDR1 as MGHRA and CDR2 as YSYEKL. The V gene lost 0 bases and the J gene lost 3 bases, with 6 bases spanning the gap. CDR3 amino acids: CASSQDSGYEQYF. In DNA, the CDR3 is TGCGCCAGCAGCCAAGATTCGGGCTACGAGCAGTACTTC.

This sequence joins TRBV6-5 and TRBJ2-7, with D tentatively TRBD2 (6 bases). Trimming pared 0 bases from V and 0 bases from J, leaving 9 bases between. CDR1 and CDR2 from the germline V gene are MNHEY and SVGAGI. The CDR3 covers 15 residues. This CDR3 reads CASSYSSGPSYEQYF. CDR3 nucleotides: TGTGCCAGCAGTTACTCTAGCGGCCCCTCCTACGAGCAGTACTTC.